This passage covers 30 T cell receptor beta chains from one sample sequenced in a study of T-cell reconstitution after alpha-beta-depleted transplantation in children. This sample's TCRbeta library carried unique molecular identifier barcodes. TCRdb redid the calling of the PCR reads with MiXCR, one entry per CDR3 protein. This table holds under 300,000 distinct CDR3 sequences, under 14% found once. The sample here was peripheral blood, taken 180 days after TCRalphabeta/CD19-depleted stem cell transplant. The source of these receptors is a male patient aged 2 to 9 who had a stem cell transplant for chronic granulomatous disease, so the T cells may come from the graft donor.

In the case of this clonotype: The junction departs from the called germline gene at one end, perhaps through a read error. J is TRBJ2-1 and V is TRBV2, with D tentatively TRBD2 (6 bases). This CDR3 has 15 residues. CDR1 SNHLY and CDR2 FYNNEI come from the germline V gene. CDR3 sequence reads: CASRYSGSSYNEQLF. DNA of the CDR3: TGTGCCAGCAGATATAGCGGCAGCTCCTACAATGAGCAGCTCTTC.

This clonotype came up once. Being one base from a much bigger clone, this may be a read error. The chain couples TRBV29-1 to TRBJ1-1, with a tentative D call TRBD1 (5 bases). Trimming pared 7 bases from V and 3 bases from J, leaving 12 bases between. The CDR3 runs 12 residues. Germline CDR1 SQVTM, CDR2 ANQGSEA. CDR3 sequence: CSGRQRDTEAFF. CDR3 sequence (DNA): TGCAGCGGCAGACAGCGAGACACTGAAGCTTTCTTT.

This clonotype occurred many times. CDR3 loop: CASSQGYWEQYF. CDR3 bases: TGTGCCAGCAGCCAAGGCTATTGGGAGCAGTACTTC. The chain carries TRBV3-1 and TRBJ2-7; D not certain. The germline V gene encodes CDR1 LGHDT and CDR2 YNNKEL (reference sequence). Trimming left V 1 base short and J 7 bases short, with 8 bases between. The CDR3 length is 12 residues.

Comments on this clonotype: Relative to the germline gene, one junction end is altered; a read error may explain this. The chain combines TRBV3-1 with TRBJ2-7, with D unresolved. Germline V lookup: CDR1 LGHDT, CDR2 YNNKEL (reference sequence). The CDR3 has 15 residues. CDR3 bases: TGTGCCTGCAGCCAAGGATTTATGGCGTCGTATGAGCAGTACTTC. Its translation: CACSQGFMASYEQYF.

This clonotype was seen at least ten times. The V gene is TRBV25-1, the J gene TRBJ2-1; no clear D. V was cut by 1 base and J by 2 bases, with 15 bases left in between. This CDR3 has 17 amino acids. Germline CDR1 MGHDK, CDR2 SYGVNS. Written as DNA, the CDR3 is TGTGCCAGCAGTGAATGGAGTGGAAACCCAACCTACAATGAGCAGTTCTTC. This translates into CASSEWSGNPTYNEQFF.

This clonotype was seen repeatedly, ten times or more. This chain uses TRBV5-6 with TRBJ2-7, with TRBD1 identical over 9 bases. Trimming cost V 4 bases and J 7 bases; bases outside gene matches: 9. CDR1 is SGHDT, CDR2 YYEEEE, per germline. This CDR3 region has 14 residues. The CDR3 DNA reads as TGTGCCAGCAGCCCTGGGACAGGGTTTGGTGAGCAGTACTTC. As protein: CASSPGTGFGEQYF.

This clonotype has ten or more counts. V gene TRBV13 combines with J gene TRBJ2-7; 9 bases agree with TRBD1. Germline-derived CDR1 and CDR2 are PRHDT and FYEKMQ (reference sequence). CDR3 length: 18 residues. V lost 5 bases and J lost 6; bases outside the gene matches: 20. CDR3 coding DNA: TGTGCCAGCAGCCCACTGACAGGGGGAATCGGAGAAACGGGCGAGCAGTACTTC. Protein product: CASSPLTGGIGETGEQYF.

This clonotype has ten or more counts. V gene TRBV7-6 combines with J gene TRBJ1-1; D call uncertain. The CDR3 runs 15 residues. Germline V gives CDR1 SGHVS, CDR2 FNYEAQ. The germline V and J ends were trimmed by 2 bases and 2 bases, with 12 bases remaining between them. The CDR3 region is CASSLLGASNTEAFF. CDR3 sequence (DNA): TGTGCCAGCAGCTTATTGGGAGCCTCTAACACTGAAGCTTTCTTT.

Many counts were recorded for this clonotype. The chain employs TRBV21-1 and TRBJ2-1; TRBD2, the D gene given by the table, was not confirmed from the DNA. TRBV21-1 is annotated as a pseudogene. This CDR3 comprises 12 residues. CDR3 coding DNA: TGTGCCAGCTCCTACCGGGGAGTTGAGCAGTTCTTC. This codes for CASSYRGVEQFF.

This clonotype was seen repeatedly, ten times or more. The junction departs from the called germline gene at one end, perhaps through a read error. V gene TRBV7-7 combines with J gene TRBJ2-5; weak D call: TRBD2 (5 bases). The length of the CDR3 is 13 residues. Germline-derived CDR1 and CDR2 are SSHAT and FNYEAQ (reference sequence). The CDR3 coding sequence is TGTGCTAGCAGCCCTGATAGGAGGGAGACCCAGTACTTC. Encoded protein: CASSPDRRETQYF.

This clonotype was observed many times. The chain uses TRBV20-1 and TRBJ2-4; D not certain. The CDR3 is made up of 13 amino acids. V lost 0 bases to trimming and J lost 2 bases, with 5 bases between them. In germline, CDR1 is DFQATT, CDR2 SNEGSKA (reference sequence). CDR3 region: CSARDRSKNIQYF. The CDR3 nucleotides are TGCAGTGCTAGAGATAGATCCAAAAACATTCAGTACTTC.

This clonotype was picked up many times. The chain is built from TRBV6-1 and TRBJ1-2, with D hard to call. V lost 5 bases to trimming and J lost 10 bases, with 23 bases between them. The germline gives CDR1 MNHNS, CDR2 SASEGT. CDR3 length equals 15 residues. CDR3 loop: CASSPTSGSSISYTF. CDR3 coding DNA: TGTGCCAGCAGTCCGACCTCAGGATCCTCTATTTCCTACACCTTC.

A word on this clonotype: A much larger clone sits a single nucleotide away, making a read error possible. V usage is TRBV7-8 and J usage is TRBJ2-1; tentatively, D is TRBD1 (5 bases). This CDR3 contains 15 residues. Germline V lookup: CDR1 SGHVS, CDR2 FQNEAQ. Trimming pared 1 base from V and 1 base from J, leaving 8 bases between. The CDR3 region has the DNA TGTGCCAGCAGCTTAGTACAGGAATCCTACAATGAGCAGTTCTTC. Translation gives CASSLVQESYNEQFF.

In this sample, this clonotype turned up many times. The chain couples TRBV6-5 to TRBJ1-1; D remains unclear. This CDR3 spans 14 amino acids. Germline V CDR1 and CDR2: MNHEY, SVGAGI. Trimming took off 0 bases at V and 5 bases at J, with 10 bases between the two ends. The CDR3 sequence: CASSYSTALTEAFF. CDR3 nucleotides: TGTGCCAGCAGTTACTCGACCGCTTTAACTGAAGCTTTCTTT.

This clonotype has a count of ten or more. This chain joins TRBV7-8 and TRBJ2-7; D is ambiguous. V lost 3 bases to trimming and J lost 7 bases, with 10 bases between them. The CDR3 length is 12 residues. In germline, CDR1 is SGHVS, CDR2 FQNEAQ. Written as DNA, the CDR3 is TGTGCCAGCAGCTTGGCACTCGGAGAGCAGTACTTC. It yields the protein CASSLALGEQYF.

This clonotype was found many times. The V gene is TRBV11-2, the J gene TRBJ2-1; 8 bases are a match to TRBD2. The ends lost 5 bases at V and 0 bases at J; junction bases unmatched: 6. This CDR3 contains 16 residues. Per the germline V gene, CDR1 is SGHAT and CDR2 is FQNNGV. Here the CDR3 DNA reads TGTGCCAGCAGCCCGACAAGCGGGAGCTCCTACAATGAGCAGTTCTTC. Translating gives CASSPTSGSSYNEQFF.

This clonotype was found many times. This sequence joins TRBV7-9 and TRBJ2-3; D is undetermined. Trimming stripped 5 bases from V and 0 bases from J, with 12 bases between. This CDR3 has 15 amino acids. Germline lookup yields CDR1 SEHNR and CDR2 FQNEAQ (reference sequence). CDR3: CASSAHSVSTDTQYF. In DNA, the CDR3 is TGTGCCAGCAGCGCACACTCGGTTAGCACAGATACGCAGTATTTT.

The chain joins TRBV7-6 to TRBJ2-5; D is uncertain. The germline V gene encodes CDR1 SGHVS and CDR2 FNYEAQ. This CDR3 is 15 amino acids long. V was cut by 6 bases and J by 4 bases, with 18 bases left in between. The CDR3 region has the DNA TGTGCCAGCAGACCGTTGAGAAGAGCAGCAGAGACCCAGTACTTC. Its protein is CASRPLRRAAETQYF.

In its sample, this clonotype was seen many times. The rearrangement links TRBV7-8 to TRBJ2-1, with D perhaps TRBD2 (6 bases). V shed 5 bases and J shed 3 bases, with 17 bases lying between them. The CDR3 covers 16 residues. CDR1 SGHVS and CDR2 FQNEAQ come from the germline V gene. CDR3: CASSPRREKGYNEQFF. CDR3 nucleotide sequence: TGTGCCAGCAGCCCCCGACGGGAGAAGGGCTACAATGAGCAGTTCTTC.

This clonotype was found many times. The V gene is TRBV24-1, the J gene TRBJ2-6, with 8 bases matching TRBD1. Germline CDR1 KGHDR, CDR2 SFDVKD. V was pared by 2 bases and J by 1 base, with 6 bases of the junction left unmatched. The CDR3 runs 18 residues. The CDR3 DNA follows: TGTGCCACCAGTGATTCCGGGACAGGCCTATCTGGGGCCAACGTCCTGACTTTC. Translation gives CATSDSGTGLSGANVLTF.

With respect to this clonotype: Possible read error: a much larger clone is one base away. The V call is TRBV20-1, the J call TRBJ2-7; D is possibly TRBD2 (6 bases). The CDR3 length is 13 residues. Germline CDR1 is DFQATT and CDR2 is SNEGSKA (reference sequence). The CDR3, as DNA: TGCAGTGCTAGAGTCGGGAGCTCCTACGAGCGGTACTTC. This translates into CSARVGSSYERYF.

This clonotype was observed at least ten times. V usage is TRBV7-6 and J usage is TRBJ2-6, with D hard to call. CDR3 length: 15 amino acids. CDR1 and CDR2 from the germline V gene are SGHVS and FNYEAQ. The V end was cut by 0 bases, the J end by 0 bases, with 3 bases between. This chain's CDR3 is CASSLALSGANVLTF. For the CDR3, the DNA is TGTGCCAGCAGCTTAGCCCTCTCTGGGGCCAACGTCCTGACTTTC.

As to this clonotype: A much bigger clone sits one base away, suggesting this may be a read error. The rearrangement links TRBV19 to TRBJ2-1; TRBD2 matches at 11 bases. CDR1 is LNHDA, CDR2 SQIVND, per germline (reference sequence). The V segment lost 5 bases and the J segment 8 bases; nucleotides outside the gene matches: 11. The CDR3 is made up of 16 amino acids. CDR3 loop: CASSAIAGGQCDEQFF. CDR3 DNA: TGTGCCAGTAGTGCCATAGCGGGGGGGCAGTGTGATGAGCAGTTCTTC.

The sample holds many counts of this clonotype. V gene TRBV7-3 combines with J gene TRBJ2-1; no firm D call. Germline-derived CDR1 and CDR2 are SGHTA and FQGTGA. Trimming shortened V by 5 bases and J by 4 bases, and 9 bases separated the two germline ends. This CDR3 region has 13 residues. The CDR3 DNA is TGTGCCAGCAGCCTTCGCCCTTACAATGAGCAGTTCTTC. It translates to CASSLRPYNEQFF.

This clonotype has a count of ten or more. The chain links TRBV19 to TRBJ1-5; 9 bases are a match to TRBD1. CDR3 length: 15 amino acids. The V segment lost 3 bases and the J segment 3 bases; nucleotides outside the gene matches: 3. Germline CDR1 is LNHDA and CDR2 is SQIVND (reference sequence). The CDR3, as DNA: TGTGCCAGTAGTATCTGGACAGGGGACAATCAGCCCCAGCATTTT. Encoded protein: CASSIWTGDNQPQHF.

This clonotype was observed at least ten times. The chain is built from TRBV5-1 and TRBJ2-2; D ambiguous. This CDR3 contains 14 residues. V gave up 6 bases and J gave up 0 bases, with 9 bases separating them. CDR1 is SGHRS and CDR2 is YFSETQ in the germline V gene. CDR3 sequence (DNA): TGCGCCAGCAACTTCGATGCGAACACCGGGGAGCTGTTTTTT. This encodes CASNFDANTGELFF.

V gene TRBV30 combines with J gene TRBJ2-1; possible D gene TRBD2, 6 bases. The germline gives CDR1 GTSNPN, CDR2 SVGIG (reference sequence). This CDR3 has 14 residues. V lost 4 bases and J lost 2, with 12 bases in between. CDR3 nucleotides: TGTGCCTGGATCAGTAGCGGTACCTACAATGAGCAGTTCTTC. It yields the protein CAWISSGTYNEQFF.

CDR3 sequence reads: CATSDPGLGYTF. Here the CDR3 DNA reads TGTGCCACCAGTGACCCCGGTTTGGGCTACACCTTC. The chain combines TRBV24-1 with TRBJ1-2; no clear D. Trimming stripped 4 bases from V and 8 bases from J, with 10 bases between. The CDR3 extends over 12 amino acids. Per the germline V gene, CDR1 is KGHDR and CDR2 is SFDVKD.

This clonotype was observed many times. This CDR3 is CSARADASGANVLTF. The CDR3 nucleotides read TGCAGTGCTAGAGCGGACGCCTCTGGGGCCAACGTCCTGACTTTC. The chain couples TRBV20-1 to TRBJ2-6; D is ambiguous. This CDR3 contains 15 residues. Germline V gives CDR1 DFQATT, CDR2 SNEGSKA (reference sequence). V was shortened by 1 base and J by 0 bases, with 7 bases between the two germline ends.

At least ten counts were recorded for this clonotype. V is TRBV7-2 and J is TRBJ2-2; TRBD1 aligns across 8 bases. Germline CDR1 reads SGHTA; CDR2 reads FQGNSA. J gave up 3 bases and V 6 bases, and 9 bases lay outside the gene matches. This CDR3 is built from 16 residues. CDR3 DNA: TGTGCCAGCAGTTTTTCAGGGGGCATAGACACCGGGGAGCTGTTTTTT. Translated, it gives CASSFSGGIDTGELFF.